Following are 25 T cell receptor beta chains from one sample sequenced in a study of blood T cell repertoires in COVID-19. Assay: immunoSEQ multiplex PCR; the TCRdb copy retains only in-frame clones and omits some. The data show 140,000 to 150,000 clones, approximately 85% seen once. What was sequenced was peripheral blood. These receptors all stem from a man in his 70s with acute or convalescent COVID-19.

The chain has TRBV11-2 and TRBJ2-7; 10 positions match TRBD1. The CDR3 loop spans 15 amino acids. The germline V gene encodes CDR1 SGHAT and CDR2 FQNNGV. Germline trimming cut 5 bases from V and 4 bases from J; bases unmatched to any gene: 8. DNA of the CDR3: TGTGCCAGCAGCGGTGGGACAGGGGCGGAGTACGAGCAGTACTTC. Translated: CASSGGTGAEYEQYF. Filled out from reference TRBV11-2 and TRBJ2-7, the complete variable domain reads EAGVAQSPRYKIIEKRQSVAFWCNPISGHATLYWYQQILGQGPKLLIQFQNNGVVDDSQLPKDRFSAERLKGVDSTLKIQPAKLEDSAVYLCASSGGTGAEYEQYFGPGTRLTVT.

The chain combines TRBV12-5 with TRBJ2-7, with D unresolved. The ends were cut back, 0 bases at V and 5 bases at J, with 8 bases in the middle. CDR3 length: 13 amino acids. In germline, CDR1 is LGHNT, CDR2 FRNRAP. CDR3 protein: CASGLVRGNEQYF. The CDR3, as DNA: TGTGCTAGTGGTTTGGTAAGAGGTAACGAGCAGTACTTC.

The rearrangement links TRBV5-8 to TRBJ2-1; perhaps TRBD2 as D (6 bases). The CDR3 loop spans 15 amino acids. CDR1 and CDR2 from the germline V gene are SGHTS and YDEGEE. The V and J ends lost 4 bases and 4 bases respectively, with 15 bases between them. The CDR3 region is CASSMTRGEYNEQFF. CDR3 coding DNA: TGTGCCAGCAGCATGACTAGAGGGGAATACAATGAGCAGTTCTTC. The entire variable domain, with the rest obtained from reference TRBV5-8 and TRBJ2-1, is as follows: EAGVTQSPTHLIKTRGQQATLRCSPISGHTSVYWYQQALGLGLQFLLWYDEGEERNRGNFPPRFSGRQFPNYSSELNVNALELEDSALYLCASSMTRGEYNEQFFGPGTRLTVL.

This clone was observed a single time. The chain carries TRBV7-7 and TRBJ2-2; unclear D gene. The CDR3 is made up of 14 amino acids. V lost 7 bases to trimming and J lost 1 base, with 10 bases between them. The germline gives CDR1 SSHAT, CDR2 FNYEAQ (reference sequence). The CDR3 loop reads CASTWAENTGELFF. DNA of the CDR3: TGTGCCAGCACGTGGGCCGAGAACACCGGGGAGCTGTTTTTT.

The rearrangement joins TRBV11-2 to TRBJ1-3; 7 nucleotides align to TRBD1. Germline CDR1 reads SGHAT; CDR2 reads FQNNGV. With 3 bases clipped from V and 4 bases from J, the junction kept 15 bases outside the gene matches. CDR3 length: 18 residues. The CDR3, as DNA: TGTGCCAGCAGCTTCATAAGGGGGCGCGGGTCATTCGGAAACACCATATATTTT. Its protein product is CASSFIRGRGSFGNTIYF.

This chain uses TRBV5-8 with TRBJ1-2; D gene unclear. Trimming removed 7 bases at V and 4 bases at J, with 14 bases between. The germline V gene has CDR1 SGHTS and CDR2 YDEGEE. The CDR3 length is 13 residues. CDR3 DNA: TGTGCCAGCCGACCTTCGACACTCTATGGCTACACCTTC. Translation gives CASRPSTLYGYTF.

This clone was observed a handful of times. The rearrangement uses TRBV9 and TRBJ2-1; 9 positions match TRBD2. Trimming took 0 bases from V and 5 from J; bases not matched to a gene: 12. CDR1 SGDLS and CDR2 YYNGEE come from the germline V gene. This CDR3 has 18 amino acids. The CDR3 loop is CASSVESSSGRTHNEQFF. The CDR3, as DNA: TGTGCCAGCAGCGTAGAGTCGAGTAGCGGGAGAACCCACAATGAGCAGTTCTTC.

V is TRBV19 and J is TRBJ1-5, with no clear D. Trimming cost V 5 bases and J 0 bases, with 11 bases left between them. Germline V gene lookup returns CDR1 LNHDA and CDR2 SQIVND (reference sequence). This CDR3 has 15 amino acids. The CDR3 coding sequence is TGTGCCAGTAGTCTCCAGGTTTATAGCAATCAGCCCCAGCATTTT. This gives the protein CASSLQVYSNQPQHF.

This chain joins TRBV3-1 (or the pseudogene TRBV3-2) and TRBJ2-5, with 11 bases matching TRBD2. Losses at the gene ends were 7 bases for V and 0 bases for J; bases not matched to a gene: 7. The CDR3 is 16 amino acids. Germline loops: CDR1 LGHDT, CDR2 YNNKEL (reference sequence). The CDR3 region has the DNA TGTGCCAGCAAACGAACTAGCGGGGGTTACCAAGAGACCCAGTACTTC. It translates to CASKRTSGGYQETQYF.

The rearrangement uses TRBV19 and TRBJ2-6; 8 bases fit TRBD1. V gave up 6 bases and J gave up 2 bases; unmatched junction bases: 12. Germline lookup yields CDR1 LNHDA and CDR2 SQIVND (reference sequence). CDR3 length: 18 residues. The chain's CDR3 is CASREWTGKGTGANVLTF. CDR3 nucleotide sequence: TGTGCCAGTAGGGAGTGGACAGGGAAAGGAACTGGGGCCAACGTCCTGACTTTC.

The chain has TRBV5-1 and TRBJ2-1; 11 bases map to TRBD2. With 4 bases clipped from V and 0 bases from J, the junction kept 12 bases outside the gene matches. The CDR3 consists of 19 residues. CDR1 SGHRS and CDR2 YFSETQ come from the germline V gene. In DNA, the CDR3 is TGCGCCAGCAGCCAGGGGCTAGCGGGGGGCCAGAGCTCCTACAATGAGCAGTTCTTC. Residues: CASSQGLAGGQSSYNEQFF.

J is TRBJ1-3 and V is TRBV24-1; 8 bases map to TRBD1. The CDR3 has 16 amino acids. Germline CDR1 is KGHDR and CDR2 is SFDVKD. With 3 bases clipped from V and 0 bases from J, the junction kept 3 bases outside the gene matches. CDR3 nucleotides: TGTGCCACCAGTGATGAAGGGACAGGCTCTGGAAACACCATATATTTT. As protein: CATSDEGTGSGNTIYF.

V is TRBV28 and J is TRBJ1-1, with 9 nucleotides matching TRBD1. V was clipped by 7 bases and J by 1 base; unmatched bases: 1. The V gene's germline CDR1 is MDHEN and CDR2 SYDVKM. The CDR3 is 13 amino acids. In DNA form, the CDR3 reads TGTGCCAGCAAGGGACAGGGGAACACTGAAGCTTTCTTT. Amino acid sequence: CASKGQGNTEAFF.

This rearrangement joins TRBV28 to TRBJ1-5; unclear D gene. Germline assignment: CDR1 MDHEN and CDR2 SYDVKM. This CDR3 has 12 residues. The germline V and J ends were trimmed by 2 bases and 7 bases, with 6 bases remaining between them. CDR3 in amino acids: CASSLLSQPQHF. Written as DNA, the CDR3 is TGTGCCAGCAGTTTACTCTCCCAGCCCCAGCATTTT.

The CDR3 bases are TGCGCCAGCAGTGTCCGACAGGCCGGGGAGCTGTTTTTT. Residues: CASSVRQAGELFF. This rearrangement joins TRBV10-1 to TRBJ2-2; a possible D gene is TRBD1 (6 bases). Germline lookup yields CDR1 WNHNN and CDR2 SYGVQD (reference sequence). The germline V and J ends were trimmed by 4 bases and 6 bases, with 9 bases remaining between them. The CDR3 runs 13 residues.

As to this clone: This specimen includes other DNA sequences encoding the same CDR3. CDR3 DNA sequence: TGTGCCAGCAGTGGTGCGACAGCTAACTATGGCTACACCTTC. Encoded protein: CASSGATANYGYTF. The chain joins TRBV25-1 to TRBJ1-2; possibly TRBD1 for D (5 bases). CDR1 and CDR2 (germline): MGHDK, SYGVNS. V lost 4 bases to trimming and J lost 0 bases, with 9 bases between them. CDR3 size: 14 residues.

The gene calls are TRBV6-4 and TRBJ1-2, with TRBD1 matching over 9 bases. V lost 5 bases and J lost 6; bases outside the gene matches: 4. CDR1 is MRHNA and CDR2 is SNTAGT in the germline V gene. The CDR3 is made up of 13 amino acids. CDR3 in DNA: TGTGCCAGCAGTCCAGGACAGGGGAATGGCTACACCTTC. As protein: CASSPGQGNGYTF.

The J gene is TRBJ2-2, the V gene TRBV5-1, with TRBD1 matching over 9 bases. V dropped 2 bases and J dropped 5; count of bases not matched to a gene: 4. CDR1 is SGHRS and CDR2 is YFSETQ in the germline V gene. This CDR3 is 15 amino acids long. CDR3 bases: TGCGCCAGCAGCTTAAGGACAGGGGTTACCGGGGAGCTGTTTTTT. Translating gives CASSLRTGVTGELFF.

This chain uses TRBV21-1 with TRBJ1-5. TRBV21-1 is recorded as a pseudogene. This CDR3 is 17 amino acids long. Here the CDR3 DNA reads TGTGCCAGCAGCAAAGCCCGGAGGGGTGGGGGCAATCAGCCCCAGCATTTT. This sequence encodes CASSKARRGGGNQPQHF.

J is TRBJ2-7 and V is TRBV2, with TRBD2 as a possible D gene (5 bases). This CDR3 is built from 14 residues. CDR1 and CDR2 (germline): SNHLY, FYNNEI. V dropped 5 bases and J dropped 4 bases, with 15 bases sitting between them. CDR3 DNA sequence: TGTGCCAGCAGTCTCATAACTAGTCGATACGAGCAGTACTTC. It yields the protein CASSLITSRYEQYF.

The rearrangement joins TRBV5-6 to TRBJ1-4; D not resolved. This CDR3 comprises 14 residues. With 3 bases removed from V and 5 bases from J, the gap between germline ends came to 11 bases. The V gene's germline CDR1 is SGHDT and CDR2 YYEEEE. CDR3 protein: CASSSSVINEKLFF. The CDR3 bases are TGTGCCAGCAGCTCTAGTGTGATAAATGAAAAACTGTTTTTT.

CDR3 DNA: TGTGCCAGCAGCCGGGGACAGTCGGCTAACTATGGCTACACCTTC. Translated, it gives CASSRGQSANYGYTF. The V and J genes are TRBV7-9 and TRBJ1-2, with 7 positions matching TRBD1. Trimming cost V 5 bases and J 0 bases; bases outside gene matches: 6. CDR1 is SEHNR and CDR2 is FQNEAQ in the germline V gene (reference sequence). The CDR3 contains 15 residues.

V usage is TRBV6-6 and J usage is TRBJ2-7; 8 bases fit TRBD1. This CDR3 has 15 residues. CDR1 and CDR2 (germline): MNHNY, SVGAGI (reference sequence). V gave up 4 bases and J gave up 5 bases; unmatched junction bases: 10. Here the CDR3 DNA reads TGTGCCAGCAGTTTGACAGGGGTGAATCCTCACGAGCAGTACTTC. As protein: CASSLTGVNPHEQYF.

The genes are TRBV19 and TRBJ2-2; D is uncertain. The ends were cut back, 8 bases at V and 8 bases at J, with 12 bases in the middle. Per germline, CDR1 LNHDA and CDR2 SQIVND (reference sequence). The CDR3 runs 12 residues. CDR3 amino acids: CASSPSRGELFF. In DNA form, the CDR3 reads TGTGCCAGTTCTCCATCTAGGGGGGAGCTGTTTTTT.

This clone was counted a few times. The V gene is TRBV6-5, the J gene TRBJ1-6, with a weak D call TRBD1 (5 bases). Germline assignment: CDR1 MNHEY and CDR2 SVGAGI. V dropped 5 bases and J dropped 15 bases, with 17 bases sitting between them. The CDR3 sequence is 13 residues long. The CDR3 DNA reads as TGTGCCAGCAGTCCACCGGTCGGGGGGAACCTCCACTTT. Translating it yields CASSPPVGGNLHF.